The 2 T cell receptor beta chains listed next were all sequenced from one sample in a study of CD8 T cells in Susac syndrome. RNA in amounts of roughly 0.5 to 1 ug was reverse transcribed with random hexamers. TCRdb reanalysed the immunoSEQ multiplex PCR reads using MiXCR and keeps one entry per CDR3 protein. Altogether about 200,000 distinct CDR3 sequences are present, about 95% being singletons, with the ten largest covering 0.1%. Sequenced sample: CD4+ T cells from PBMCs. These receptors were taken from a human donor in good health.

This rearrangement joins TRBV29-1 to TRBJ2-7, with TRBD1 matching over 7 bases. The CDR3 is made up of 13 amino acids. Germline V gene lookup returns CDR1 SQVTM and CDR2 ANQGSEA. V dropped 4 bases and J dropped 2; count of bases not matched to a gene: 5. The CDR3 nucleotides are TGCAGCGTTGTTCGAGGGGGCACCTACGAGCAGTACTTC. Translating gives CSVVRGGTYEQYF.

The rearrangement joins TRBV20-1 to TRBJ2-7; TRBD1 matches at 9 bases. The length of the CDR3 is 14 residues. Losses at the gene ends were 0 bases for V and 7 bases for J; bases not matched to a gene: 7. Germline V CDR1 and CDR2: DFQATT, SNEGSKA (reference sequence). DNA of the CDR3: TGCAGTGCTAGAGATCAAACCGGGACAGGGGAGCAGTACGTC. It encodes CSARDQTGTGEQYV.